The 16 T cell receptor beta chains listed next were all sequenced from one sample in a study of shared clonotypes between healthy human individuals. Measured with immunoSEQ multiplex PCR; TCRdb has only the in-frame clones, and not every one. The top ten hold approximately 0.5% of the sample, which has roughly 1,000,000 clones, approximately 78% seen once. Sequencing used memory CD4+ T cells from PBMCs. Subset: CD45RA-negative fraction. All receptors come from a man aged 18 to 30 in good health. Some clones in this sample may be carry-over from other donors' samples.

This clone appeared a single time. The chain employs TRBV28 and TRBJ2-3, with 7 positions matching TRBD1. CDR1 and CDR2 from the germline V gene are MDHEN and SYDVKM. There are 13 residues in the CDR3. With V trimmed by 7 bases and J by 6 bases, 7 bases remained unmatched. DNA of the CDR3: TGTGCCAGCAAAATGACAGGGACGGATACGCAGTATTTT. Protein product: CASKMTGTDTQYF.

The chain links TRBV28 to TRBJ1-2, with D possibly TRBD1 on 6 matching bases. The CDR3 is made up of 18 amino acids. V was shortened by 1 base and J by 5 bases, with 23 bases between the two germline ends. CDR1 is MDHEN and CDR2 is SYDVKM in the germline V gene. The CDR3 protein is CASSLYSGASAIGYGYTF. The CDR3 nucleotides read TGTGCCAGCAGTTTATACTCAGGGGCTAGCGCAATAGGGTATGGCTACACCTTC.

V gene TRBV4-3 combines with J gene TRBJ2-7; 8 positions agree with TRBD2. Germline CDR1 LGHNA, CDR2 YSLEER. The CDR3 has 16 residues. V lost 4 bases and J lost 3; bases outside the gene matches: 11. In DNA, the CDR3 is TGCGCCAGCAGCCTACGTCTCGGGGGGGCCTACTACGAGCAGTACTTC. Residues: CASSLRLGGAYYEQYF.

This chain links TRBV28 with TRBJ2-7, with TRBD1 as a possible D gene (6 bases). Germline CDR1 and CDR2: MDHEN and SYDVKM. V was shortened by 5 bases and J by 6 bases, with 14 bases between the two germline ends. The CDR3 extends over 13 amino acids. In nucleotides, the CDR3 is TGTGCCAGCAGTCCCGGACAGTCAATCGAGCAGTACTTC. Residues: CASSPGQSIEQYF. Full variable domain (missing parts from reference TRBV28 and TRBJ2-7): DVKVTQSSRYLVKRTGEKVFLECVQDMDHENMFWYRQDPGLGLRLIYFSYDVKMKEKGDIPEGYSVSREKKERFSLILESASTNQTSMYLCASSPGQSIEQYFGPGTRLTVT.

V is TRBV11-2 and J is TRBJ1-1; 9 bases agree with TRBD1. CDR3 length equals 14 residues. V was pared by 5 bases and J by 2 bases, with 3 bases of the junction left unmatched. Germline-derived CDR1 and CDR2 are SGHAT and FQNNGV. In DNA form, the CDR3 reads TGTGCCAGCAGCCCGGACAGGGGTAACACTGAAGCTTTCTTT. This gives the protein CASSPDRGNTEAFF.

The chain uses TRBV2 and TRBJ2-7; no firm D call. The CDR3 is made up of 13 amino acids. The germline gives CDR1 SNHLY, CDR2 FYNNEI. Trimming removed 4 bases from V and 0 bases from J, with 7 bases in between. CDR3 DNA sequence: TGTGCCAGCAGTGGAAGCTACTCCTACGAGCAGTACTTC. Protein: CASSGSYSYEQYF.

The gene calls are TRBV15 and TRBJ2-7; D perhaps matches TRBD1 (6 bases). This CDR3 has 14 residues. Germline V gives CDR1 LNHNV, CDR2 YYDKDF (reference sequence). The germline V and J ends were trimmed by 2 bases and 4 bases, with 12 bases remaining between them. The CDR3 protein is CATSRPGTQYEQYF. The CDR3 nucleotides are TGTGCCACCAGCAGACCCGGGACACAATACGAGCAGTACTTC. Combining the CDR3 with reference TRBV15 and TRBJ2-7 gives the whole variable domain DAMVIQNPRYQVTQFGKPVTLSCSQTLNHNVMYWYQQKSSQAPKLLFHYYDKDFNNEADTPDNFQSRRPNTSFCFLDIRSPGLGDTAMYLCATSRPGTQYEQYFGPGTRLTVT.

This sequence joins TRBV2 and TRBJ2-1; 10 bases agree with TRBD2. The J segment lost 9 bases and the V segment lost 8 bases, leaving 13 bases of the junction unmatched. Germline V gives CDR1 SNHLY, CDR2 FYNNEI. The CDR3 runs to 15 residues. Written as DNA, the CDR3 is TGTGCCAGCCTCGCGTCAGCGGGAGGGGGTAGTGAGCAGTTCTTC. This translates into CASLASAGGGSEQFF.

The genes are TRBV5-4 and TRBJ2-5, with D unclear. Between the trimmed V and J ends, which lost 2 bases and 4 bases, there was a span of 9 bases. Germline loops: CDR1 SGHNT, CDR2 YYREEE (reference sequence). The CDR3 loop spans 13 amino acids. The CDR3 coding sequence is TGTGCCAGCAGCTTCAGGACGGTAGAGACCCAGTACTTC. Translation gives CASSFRTVETQYF.

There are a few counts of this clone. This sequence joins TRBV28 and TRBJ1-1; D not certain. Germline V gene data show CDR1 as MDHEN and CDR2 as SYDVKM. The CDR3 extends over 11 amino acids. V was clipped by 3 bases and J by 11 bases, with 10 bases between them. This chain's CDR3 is CASSFLGVAFF. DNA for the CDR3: TGTGCCAGCAGTTTTCTCGGGGTGGCTTTCTTT. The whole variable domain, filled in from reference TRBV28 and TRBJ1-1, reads DVKVTQSSRYLVKRTGEKVFLECVQDMDHENMFWYRQDPGLGLRLIYFSYDVKMKEKGDIPEGYSVSREKKERFSLILESASTNQTSMYLCASSFLGVAFFGQGTRLTVV.

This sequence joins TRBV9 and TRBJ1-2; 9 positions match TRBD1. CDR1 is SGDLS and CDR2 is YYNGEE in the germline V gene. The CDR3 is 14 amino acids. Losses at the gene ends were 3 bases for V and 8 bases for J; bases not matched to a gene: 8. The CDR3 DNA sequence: TGTGCCAGCAGCGCACAGGGGGCAGTGGAGGGCTACACCTTC. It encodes CASSAQGAVEGYTF.

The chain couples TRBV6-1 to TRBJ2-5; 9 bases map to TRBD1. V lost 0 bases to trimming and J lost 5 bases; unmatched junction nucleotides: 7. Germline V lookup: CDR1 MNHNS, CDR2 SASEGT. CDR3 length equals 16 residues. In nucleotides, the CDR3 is TGTGCCAGCAGTGAAGCCCGGGACAGGGCGGTTGAGACCCAGTACTTC. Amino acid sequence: CASSEARDRAVETQYF.

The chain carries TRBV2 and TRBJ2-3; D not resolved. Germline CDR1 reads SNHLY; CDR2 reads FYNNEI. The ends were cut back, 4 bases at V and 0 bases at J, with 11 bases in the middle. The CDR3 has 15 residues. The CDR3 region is CASSVHFLSTDTQYF. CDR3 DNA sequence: TGTGCCAGCAGTGTTCACTTCCTTAGCACAGATACGCAGTATTTT. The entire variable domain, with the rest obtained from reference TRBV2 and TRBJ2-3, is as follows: EPEVTQTPSHQVTQMGQEVILRCVPISNHLYFYWYRQILGQKVEFLVSFYNNEISEKSEIFDDQFSVERPDGSNFTLKIRSTKLEDSAMYFCASSVHFLSTDTQYFGPGTRLTVL.

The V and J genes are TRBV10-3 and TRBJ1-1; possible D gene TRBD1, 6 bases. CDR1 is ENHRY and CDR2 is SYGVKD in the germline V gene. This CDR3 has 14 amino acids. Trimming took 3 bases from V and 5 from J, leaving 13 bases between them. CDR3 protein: CAISDPTGKTEAFF. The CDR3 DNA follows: TGTGCCATCAGTGATCCAACAGGGAAAACTGAAGCTTTCTTT.

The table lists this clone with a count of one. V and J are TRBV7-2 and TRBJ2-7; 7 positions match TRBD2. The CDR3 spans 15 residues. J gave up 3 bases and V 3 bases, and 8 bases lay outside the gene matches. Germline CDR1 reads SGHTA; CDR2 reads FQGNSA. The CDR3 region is CASSFGGSPSYEQYF. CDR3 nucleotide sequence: TGTGCCAGCAGCTTCGGCGGGAGCCCTAGCTACGAGCAGTACTTC.

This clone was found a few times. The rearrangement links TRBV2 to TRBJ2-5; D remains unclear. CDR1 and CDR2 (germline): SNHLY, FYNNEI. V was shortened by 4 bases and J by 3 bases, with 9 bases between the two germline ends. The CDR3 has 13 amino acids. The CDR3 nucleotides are TGTGCCAGCAGTGTGGCGCGGAAAGAGACCCAGTACTTC. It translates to CASSVARKETQYF.